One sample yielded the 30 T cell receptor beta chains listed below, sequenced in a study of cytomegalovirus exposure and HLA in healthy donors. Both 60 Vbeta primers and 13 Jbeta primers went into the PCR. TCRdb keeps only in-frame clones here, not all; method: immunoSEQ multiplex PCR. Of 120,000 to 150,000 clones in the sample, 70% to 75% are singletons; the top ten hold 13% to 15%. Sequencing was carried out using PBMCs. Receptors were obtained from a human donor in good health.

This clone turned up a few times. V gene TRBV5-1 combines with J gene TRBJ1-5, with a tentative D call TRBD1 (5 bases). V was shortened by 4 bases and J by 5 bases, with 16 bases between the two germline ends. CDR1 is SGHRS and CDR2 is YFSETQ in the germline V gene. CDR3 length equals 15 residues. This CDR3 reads CASSLDDSPYQPQHF. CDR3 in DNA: TGCGCCAGCAGCCTGGATGACAGCCCCTATCAGCCCCAGCATTTT. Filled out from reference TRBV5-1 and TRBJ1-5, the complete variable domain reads KAGVTQTPRYLIKTRGQQVTLSCSPISGHRSVSWYQQTPGQGLQFLFEYFSETQRNKGNFPGRFSGRQFSNSRSEMNVSTLELGDSALYLCASSLDDSPYQPQHFGDGTRLSIL.

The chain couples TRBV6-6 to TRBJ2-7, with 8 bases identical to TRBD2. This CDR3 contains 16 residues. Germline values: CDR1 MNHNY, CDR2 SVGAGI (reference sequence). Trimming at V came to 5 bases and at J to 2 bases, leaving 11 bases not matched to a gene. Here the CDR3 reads CASSPRGGVMAYEQYF. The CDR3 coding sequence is TGTGCCAGCAGTCCACGGGGGGGCGTAATGGCCTACGAGCAGTACTTC.

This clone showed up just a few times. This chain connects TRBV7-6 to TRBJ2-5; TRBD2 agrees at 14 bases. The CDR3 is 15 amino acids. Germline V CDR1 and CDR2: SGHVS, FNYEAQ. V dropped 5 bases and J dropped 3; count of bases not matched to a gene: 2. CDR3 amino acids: CASSPGLAGEETQYF. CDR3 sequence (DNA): TGTGCCAGCAGCCCGGGACTAGCGGGAGAAGAGACCCAGTACTTC.

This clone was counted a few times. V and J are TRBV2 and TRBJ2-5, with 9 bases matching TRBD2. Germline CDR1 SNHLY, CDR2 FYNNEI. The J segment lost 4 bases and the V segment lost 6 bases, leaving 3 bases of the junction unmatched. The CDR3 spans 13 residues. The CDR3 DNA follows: TGTGCCAGCAGCGTGACTAGCGGAGAGACCCAGTACTTC. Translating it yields CASSVTSGETQYF.

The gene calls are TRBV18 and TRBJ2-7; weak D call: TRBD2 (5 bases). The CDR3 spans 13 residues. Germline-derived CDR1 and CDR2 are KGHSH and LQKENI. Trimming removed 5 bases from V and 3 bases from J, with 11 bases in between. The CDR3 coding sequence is TGTGCCAGCTCAACCCGGGGAGACTACGAGCAGTACTTC. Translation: CASSTRGDYEQYF. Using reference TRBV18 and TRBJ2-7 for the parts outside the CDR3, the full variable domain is NAGVMQNPRHLVRRRGQEARLRCSPMKGHSHVYWYRQLPEEGLKFMVYLQKENIIDESGMPKERFSAEFPKEGPSILRIQQVVRGDSAAYFCASSTRGDYEQYFGPGTRLTVT.

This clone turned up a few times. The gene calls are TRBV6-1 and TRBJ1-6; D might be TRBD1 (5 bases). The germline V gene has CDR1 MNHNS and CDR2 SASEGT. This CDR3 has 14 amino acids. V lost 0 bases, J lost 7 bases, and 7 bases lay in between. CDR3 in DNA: TGTGCCAGCAGTGAAGCGGGGCCAAATTCACCCCTCCACTTT. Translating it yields CASSEAGPNSPLHF.

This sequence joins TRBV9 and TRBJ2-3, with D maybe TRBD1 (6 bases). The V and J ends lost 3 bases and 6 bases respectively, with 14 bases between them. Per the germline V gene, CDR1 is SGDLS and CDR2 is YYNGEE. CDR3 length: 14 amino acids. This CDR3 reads CASSDPGTTDTQYF. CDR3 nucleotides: TGTGCCAGCAGCGATCCGGGGACAACGGATACGCAGTATTTT.

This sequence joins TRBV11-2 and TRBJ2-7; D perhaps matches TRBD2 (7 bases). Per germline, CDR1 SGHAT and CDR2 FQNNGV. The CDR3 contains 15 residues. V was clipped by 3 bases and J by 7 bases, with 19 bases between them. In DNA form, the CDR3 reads TGTGCCAGCAGCTTTGGGGGTGGGGGGGCGGAAGAGCAGTACTTC. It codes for CASSFGGGGAEEQYF.

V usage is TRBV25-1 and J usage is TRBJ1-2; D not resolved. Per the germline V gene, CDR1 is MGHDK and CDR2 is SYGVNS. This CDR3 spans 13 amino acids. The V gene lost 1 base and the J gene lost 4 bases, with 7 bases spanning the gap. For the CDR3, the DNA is TGTGCCAGCAGTGAATTAGTTGGCTATGGCTACACCTTC. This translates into CASSELVGYGYTF.

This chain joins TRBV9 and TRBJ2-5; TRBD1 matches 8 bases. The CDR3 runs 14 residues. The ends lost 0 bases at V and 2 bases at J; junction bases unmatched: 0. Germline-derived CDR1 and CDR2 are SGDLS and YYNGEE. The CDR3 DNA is TGTGCCAGCAGCGTAGACAGGGGGCAAGAGACCCAGTACTTC. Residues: CASSVDRGQETQYF.

The CDR3 region is CASSVTSDPTDTQYF. The CDR3 DNA reads as TGTGCCAGCAGCGTTACTAGCGATCCCACAGATACGCAGTATTTT. The chain carries TRBV5-6 and TRBJ2-3, with 7 bases that match TRBD2. The V segment lost 4 bases and the J segment 2 bases; nucleotides outside the gene matches: 7. Germline assignment: CDR1 SGHDT and CDR2 YYEEEE. CDR3 length: 15 residues.

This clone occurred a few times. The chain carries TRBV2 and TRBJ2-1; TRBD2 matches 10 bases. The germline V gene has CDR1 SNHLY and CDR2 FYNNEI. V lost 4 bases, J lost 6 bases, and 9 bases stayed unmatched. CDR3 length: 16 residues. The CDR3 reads CASSGYGLAVSNEQFF. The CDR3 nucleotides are TGTGCCAGCAGTGGTTATGGACTAGCGGTCTCCAATGAGCAGTTCTTC.

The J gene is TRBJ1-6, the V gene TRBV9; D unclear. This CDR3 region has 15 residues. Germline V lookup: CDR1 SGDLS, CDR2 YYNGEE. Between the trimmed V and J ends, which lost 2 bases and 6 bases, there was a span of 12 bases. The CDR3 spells CASSVDSVANSPLHF. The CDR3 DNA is TGTGCCAGCAGCGTCGACTCGGTCGCTAATTCACCCCTCCACTTT.

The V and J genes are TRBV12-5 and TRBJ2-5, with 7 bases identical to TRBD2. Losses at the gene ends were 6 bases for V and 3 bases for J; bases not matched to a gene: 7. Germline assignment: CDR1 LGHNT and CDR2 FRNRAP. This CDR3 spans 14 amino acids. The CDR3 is CASGPGTNKETQYF. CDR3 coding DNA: TGTGCTAGTGGGCCCGGGACTAACAAAGAGACCCAGTACTTC.

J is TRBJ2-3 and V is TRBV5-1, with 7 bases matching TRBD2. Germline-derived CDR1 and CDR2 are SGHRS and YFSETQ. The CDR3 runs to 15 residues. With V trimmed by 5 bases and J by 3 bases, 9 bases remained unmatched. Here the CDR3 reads CASSPSGDGTDTQYF. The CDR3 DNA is TGCGCCAGCAGTCCCAGCGGGGATGGGACAGATACGCAGTATTTT.

DNA of the CDR3: TGTGCCAGCAACCCGACACCTGAAGCTTTCTTT. Its protein is CASNPTPEAFF. V and J are TRBV5-4 and TRBJ1-1; D unclear. Trimming pared 6 bases from V and 6 bases from J, leaving 9 bases between. The CDR3 length is 11 residues. Germline V gene lookup returns CDR1 SGHNT and CDR2 YYREEE (reference sequence). The whole variable domain, filled in from reference TRBV5-4 and TRBJ1-1, reads ETGVTQSPTHLIKTRGQQVTLRCSSQSGHNTVSWYQQALGQGPQFIFQYYREEENGRGNFPPRFSGLQFPNYSSELNVNALELDDSALYLCASNPTPEAFFGQGTRLTVV.

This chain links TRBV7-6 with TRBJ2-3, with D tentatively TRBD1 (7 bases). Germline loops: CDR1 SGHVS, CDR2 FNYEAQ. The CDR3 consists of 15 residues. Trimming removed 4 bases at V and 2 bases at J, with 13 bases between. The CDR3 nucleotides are TGTGCCAGCAGCTACCCAGGGGGGCTCACAGATACGCAGTATTTT. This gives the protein CASSYPGGLTDTQYF.

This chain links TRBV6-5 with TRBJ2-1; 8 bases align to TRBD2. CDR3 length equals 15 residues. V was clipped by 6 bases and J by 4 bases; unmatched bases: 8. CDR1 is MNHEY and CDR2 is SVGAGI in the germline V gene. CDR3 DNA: TGTGCCAGCAGCTTAAGCGGGAGTAGGTACAATGAGCAGTTCTTC. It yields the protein CASSLSGSRYNEQFF.

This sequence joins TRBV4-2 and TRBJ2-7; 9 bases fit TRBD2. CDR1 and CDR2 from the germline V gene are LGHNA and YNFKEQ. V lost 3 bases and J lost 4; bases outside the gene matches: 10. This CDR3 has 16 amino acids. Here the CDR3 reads CASSQRTWREGYEQYF. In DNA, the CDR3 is TGTGCCAGCAGCCAGCGGACATGGCGGGAGGGTTACGAGCAGTACTTC.

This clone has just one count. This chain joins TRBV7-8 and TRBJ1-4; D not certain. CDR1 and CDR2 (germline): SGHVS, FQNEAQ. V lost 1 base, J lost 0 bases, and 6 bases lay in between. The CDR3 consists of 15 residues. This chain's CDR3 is CASSLVGATNEKLFF. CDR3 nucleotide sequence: TGTGCCAGCAGCTTAGTGGGAGCAACTAATGAAAAACTGTTTTTT.

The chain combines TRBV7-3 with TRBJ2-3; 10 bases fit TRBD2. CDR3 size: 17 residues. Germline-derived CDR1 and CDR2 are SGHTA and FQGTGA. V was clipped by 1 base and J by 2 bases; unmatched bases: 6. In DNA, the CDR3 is TGTGCCAGCAGCTTAATTGGGGGACTAGCGTACACAGATACGCAGTATTTT. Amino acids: CASSLIGGLAYTDTQYF.

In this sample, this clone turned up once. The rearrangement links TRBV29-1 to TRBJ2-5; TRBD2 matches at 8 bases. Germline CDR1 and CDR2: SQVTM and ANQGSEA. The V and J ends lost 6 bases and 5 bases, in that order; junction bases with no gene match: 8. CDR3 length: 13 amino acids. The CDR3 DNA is TGCAGCGTCCGACAGTCGGGGGGGGAGACCCAGTACTTC. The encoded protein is CSVRQSGGETQYF.

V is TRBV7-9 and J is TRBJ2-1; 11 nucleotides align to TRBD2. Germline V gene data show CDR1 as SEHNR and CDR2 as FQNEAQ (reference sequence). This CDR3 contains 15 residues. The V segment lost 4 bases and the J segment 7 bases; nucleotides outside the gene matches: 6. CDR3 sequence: CASSSTSGGGNEQFF. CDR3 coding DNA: TGTGCCAGCAGCTCCACTAGCGGGGGAGGGAATGAGCAGTTCTTC.

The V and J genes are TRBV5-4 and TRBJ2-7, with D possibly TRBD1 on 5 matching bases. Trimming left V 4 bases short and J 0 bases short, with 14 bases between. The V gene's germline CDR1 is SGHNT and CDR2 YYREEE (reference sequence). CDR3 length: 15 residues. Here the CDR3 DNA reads TGTGCCAGCAGCCATCCCGACAGTCTCTCCTACGAGCAGTACTTC. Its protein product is CASSHPDSLSYEQYF.

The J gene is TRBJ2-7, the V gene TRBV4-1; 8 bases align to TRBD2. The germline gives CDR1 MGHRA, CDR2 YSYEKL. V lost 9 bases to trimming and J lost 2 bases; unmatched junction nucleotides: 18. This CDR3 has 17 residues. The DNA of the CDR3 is TGCGCCAGTTCTCCGGGGGCCGAAGCGGGGGTAACCTACGAGCAGTACTTC. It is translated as CASSPGAEAGVTYEQYF.

The CDR3 is CATGQGGVTNEKLFF. The DNA for the CDR3 is TGTGCCACCGGACAGGGAGGGGTAACTAATGAAAAACTGTTTTTT. J is TRBJ1-4 and V is TRBV6-1; TRBD1 matches 8 bases. CDR1 and CDR2 from the germline V gene are MNHNS and SASEGT. There are 15 residues in the CDR3. V trimming: 10 bases; J trimming: 1 base; junction bases outside the gene matches: 8.

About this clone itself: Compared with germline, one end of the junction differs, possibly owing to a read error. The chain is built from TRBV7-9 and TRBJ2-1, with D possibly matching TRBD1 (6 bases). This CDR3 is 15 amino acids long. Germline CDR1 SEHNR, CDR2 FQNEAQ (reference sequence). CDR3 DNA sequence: TGTTCCAGCCGTACCCCCGGGACACTGTACAATGAGCAGTTCTTC. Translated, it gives CSSRTPGTLYNEQFF.

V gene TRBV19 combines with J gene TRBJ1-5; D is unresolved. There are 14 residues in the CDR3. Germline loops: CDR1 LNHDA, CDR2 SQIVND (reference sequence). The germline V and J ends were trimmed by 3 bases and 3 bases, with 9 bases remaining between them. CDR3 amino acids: CASSITVLNQPQHF. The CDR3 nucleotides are TGTGCCAGTAGTATTACAGTCCTCAATCAGCCCCAGCATTTT.

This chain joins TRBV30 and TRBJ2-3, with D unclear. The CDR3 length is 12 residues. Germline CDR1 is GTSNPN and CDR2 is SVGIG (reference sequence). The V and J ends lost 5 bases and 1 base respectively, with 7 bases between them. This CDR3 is CAWDIGTDTQYF. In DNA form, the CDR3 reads TGTGCCTGGGACATCGGCACAGATACGCAGTATTTT.

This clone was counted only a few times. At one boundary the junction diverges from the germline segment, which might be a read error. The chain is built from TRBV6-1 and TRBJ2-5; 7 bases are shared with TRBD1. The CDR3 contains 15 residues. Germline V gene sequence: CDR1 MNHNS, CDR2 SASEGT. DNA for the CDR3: TGTGCCAGCAATGAAGACAGGGCAGGAGGAGAGACCCACTACTTC. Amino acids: CASNEDRAGGETHYF.